The rows below give T cell receptor beta chains drawn from one sample of a study of CD8 T cells in ankylosing spondylitis. TCRdb fed the 5' RACE reads into MiXCR, producing one record per CDR3 protein. The sample has about 460,000 distinct CDR3 sequences; roughly 5.3% are singletons. Sample: blood, either unsorted or a sorted T cell fraction (not recorded which). Every receptor here comes from a male donor with ankylosing spondylitis. The CDR3 runs from the conserved cysteine through the conserved F or W. Each record gives: D gene, V gene, J gene, clone size, CDR3 protein, CDR3 DNA. D genes are given only for firm matches. The listing skips clone size in some rows; elsewhere it reads once, few, many or a size class.

-	TRBV11-1	TRBJ2-4	many	CASSLAVWSGKLLAKNIQYF	TGTGCCAGCAGCTTAGCGGTATGGTCCGGGAAATTACTAGCCAAAAACATTCAGTACTTC
-	TRBV12-3/TRBV12-4	TRBJ2-3	many	CASINSPGDTQYF	TGTGCCAGTATCAACAGCCCCGGGGATACGCAGTATTTT
TRBD1	TRBV5-1	TRBJ2-7	many	CASRIIWTGADEQYF	TGCGCCAGCAGAATTATATGGACAGGGGCGGACGAGCAGTACTTC
-	TRBV29-1	TRBJ1-2	many	CSGDDPEGGYTF	TGCAGCGGTGACGACCCTGAAGGTGGCTACACCTTC
TRBD1	TRBV20-1	TRBJ2-7	many	CSARTGTDEQYF	TGCAGTGCCCGGACAGGGACAGACGAGCAGTACTTC
-	TRBV12-3/TRBV12-4	TRBJ1-2	many	CASSFLLNYGYTF	TGTGCCAGCAGTTTTCTGCTTAACTATGGCTACACCTTC
TRBD2	TRBV9	TRBJ2-7	many	CASSRGGGSYEQYF	TGTGCCAGCAGCCGGGGGGGCGGCTCCTACGAGCAGTACTTC
TRBD1	TRBV20-1	TRBJ2-3	many	CSASTGGTDTQYF	TGCAGTGCTTCTACAGGGGGCACAGATACGCAGTATTTT
-	TRBV7-9	TRBJ1-2	many	CASSLGAGFGYTF	TGTGCCAGCAGCTTAGGGGCGGGATTTGGCTACACCTTC
-	TRBV6-2/TRBV6-3	TRBJ2-7	many	CASSYSEQGHYEQYF	TGTGCCAGCAGTTACTCGGAGCAGGGCCACTACGAGCAGTACTTC
-	TRBV10-3	TRBJ1-2	many	CAISESTPGTPGYTF	TGTGCCATCAGTGAGTCGACTCCAGGGACTCCAGGCTACACCTTC
TRBD1	TRBV20-1	TRBJ1-2	many	CSARIQGSDGYTF	TGCAGTGCTAGGATACAGGGGTCGGATGGCTACACCTTC
-	TRBV27	TRBJ2-6	few	CASSLRLGRGANVLTF	TGTGCCAGCAGTCTGAGACTGGGTCGGGGGGCCAACGTCCTGACTTTC
-	TRBV4-3	TRBJ2-4	many	CASSQELTPTHKDF	TGCGCCAGCAGCCAAGAGTTGACACCCACTCACAAGGACTTC
-	TRBV5-1	TRBJ2-1	few	CASSLAIGSEQFF	TGCGCCAGCAGCTTGGCTATTGGGAGTGAGCAGTTCTTC
-	TRBV20-1	TRBJ1-1	many	CSARVFGGGYTEAFF	TGCAGTGCTAGAGTCTTCGGAGGGGGATACACTGAAGCTTTCTTT
-	TRBV4-2	TRBJ2-3	few	CASSPLGLKTTDTQYF	TGTGCCAGCAGCCCCCTAGGACTCAAAACCACAGATACGCAGTATTTT
TRBD1	TRBV15	TRBJ1-2	few	CATSRGPYDRDSYGYTF	TGTGCCACCAGCAGAGGCCCCTACGACAGGGATTCCTATGGCTACACCTTC
-	TRBV28	TRBJ2-5	many	CASSTVETQYF	TGTGCCAGCAGTACGGTAGAGACCCAGTACTTC
-	TRBV10-2	TRBJ1-2	-	CASSESTRTNYGYTF	TGCGCCAGCAGTGAGTCTACCAGGACTAACTATGGCTACACCTTC
-	TRBV9	TRBJ2-2	many	CASSISGRWNGELFF	TGTGCCAGCAGCATTAGCGGCCGATGGAACGGGGAGCTGTTTTTT
TRBD2	TRBV5-1	TRBJ2-3	few	CASSSQERGRITDTQYF	TGCGCCAGCAGCTCCCAGGAGCGGGGGCGCATCACAGATACGCAGTATTTT
TRBD1	TRBV6-2/TRBV6-3	TRBJ2-2	-	CASCSDRGGGTGELFF	TGTGCCAGCTGTTCTGACAGGGGAGGAGGCACCGGGGAGCTGTTTTTT
-	TRBV15	TRBJ2-7	many	CATSRDKTVPEQYF	TGTGCCACCAGCAGAGATAAGACAGTTCCCGAGCAGTACTTC
-	TRBV19	TRBJ2-1	-	CASSIQRGPRFF	TGTGCCAGTAGTATACAGAGGGGTCCTCGGTTCTTC
-	TRBV24-1	TRBJ2-5	-	CATSDFGETQYF	TGTGCCACCAGTGATTTTGGGGAGACCCAGTACTTC
TRBD1	TRBV20-1	TRBJ1-2	many	CSAMAGGYGYTF	TGCAGTGCTATGGCAGGGGGTTATGGCTACACCTTC
TRBD2	TRBV12-3/TRBV12-4	TRBJ2-7	-	CASNVAGASYEQYF	TGTGCCAGCAACGTAGCGGGGGCGTCCTACGAGCAGTACTTC
-	TRBV29-1	TRBJ1-1	many	CSASLQGNTEAFF	TGCAGCGCCTCCCTACAGGGGAACACTGAAGCTTTCTTT
-	TRBV2	TRBJ1-5	many	CASRQGGNSNQPQHF	TGTGCCAGCAGACAAGGGGGGAATAGCAATCAGCCCCAGCATTTT
-	TRBV7-9	TRBJ2-4	many	CASSLEEVPQYF	TGTGCCAGCAGCTTAGAGGAGGTCCCACAGTACTTC
-	TRBV7-2	TRBJ1-1	many	CASSLTETGNTEAFF	TGTGCCAGCAGCTTAACCGAGACAGGGAACACTGAAGCTTTCTTT
TRBD2	TRBV20-1	TRBJ2-2	many	CSALGLVGGELFF	TGCAGTGCTCTGGGACTAGTAGGCGGGGAGCTGTTTTTT
-	TRBV7-2	TRBJ2-6	many	CASSSRRDNSGANVLTF	TGTGCCAGCAGCTCTCGGAGGGACAACTCTGGGGCCAACGTCCTGACTTTC
-	TRBV7-2	TRBJ2-2	many	CASSLRPGRVGELFF	TGTGCCAGCAGCTTAAGACCGGGTCGTGTCGGGGAGCTGTTTTTT
-	TRBV4-3	TRBJ2-7	many	CASSQALQGDEQYF	TGCGCCAGCAGCCAAGCTCTACAGGGAGACGAGCAGTACTTC
-	TRBV7-2	TRBJ2-3	many	CASSLGGSTSTDTQYF	TGTGCCAGCAGCTTAGGCGGAAGTACTAGCACAGATACGCAGTATTTT
TRBD1	TRBV28	TRBJ2-5	many	CASTDRGMETQYF	TGTGCCAGCACCGACAGGGGGATGGAGACCCAGTACTTC
-	TRBV20-1	TRBJ2-1	many	CSARSLTSSYNEQFF	TGCAGTGCTAGATCCCTGACTAGTTCCTACAATGAGCAGTTCTTC
TRBD1	TRBV30	TRBJ1-1	-	CAGQVIGVNTEAFF	TGTGCCGGACAGGTCATCGGGGTAAACACTGAAGCTTTCTTT
TRBD2	TRBV6-1	TRBJ2-5	many	CASIPGLAGGETQYF	TGTGCCAGCATCCCGGGACTAGCGGGAGGGGAGACCCAGTACTTC
TRBD1	TRBV29-1	TRBJ2-1	many	CSVVRDRGHNEQFF	TGCAGCGTTGTCCGGGACAGGGGCCACAATGAGCAGTTCTTC
-	TRBV7-9	TRBJ1-2	many	CASSPPVRGGYGYTF	TGTGCCAGCAGCCCCCCCGTGCGGGGCGGCTATGGCTACACCTTC
-	TRBV5-8	TRBJ2-1	many	CASSLGQLTREQFF	TGTGCCAGCAGCTTGGGGCAGCTCACAAGGGAGCAGTTCTTC
TRBD1	TRBV12-3/TRBV12-4	TRBJ1-1	many	CASSLIGTGEAFF	TGTGCCAGCAGTTTAATAGGGACAGGGGAAGCTTTCTTT
-	TRBV7-7	TRBJ1-2	many	CASRRNTQQLIMVRGYTF	TGTGCTAGCAGAAGAAATACTCAACAGCTTATCATGGTCCGTGGCTACACCTTC
TRBD1	TRBV9	TRBJ2-1	many	CASSVAGQGREQFF	TGTGCCAGCAGCGTAGCGGGACAGGGACGCGAGCAGTTCTTC
TRBD2	TRBV25-1	TRBJ2-5	-	CASETSGRGQETQYF	TGTGCCAGCGAGACTAGCGGGAGGGGCCAAGAGACCCAGTACTTC
TRBD1	TRBV7-9	TRBJ2-1	many	CASSLRDRYNEQFF	TGTGCCAGCAGCTTAAGGGACAGATACAATGAGCAGTTCTTC
-	TRBV9	TRBJ1-2	many	CASSLTVNHGYTF	TGTGCCAGCAGTCTCACAGTCAACCATGGCTACACCTTC
-	TRBV5-1	TRBJ2-2	many	CASSHAQPRNTGELFF	TGCGCCAGCAGCCATGCTCAACCGAGGAACACCGGGGAGCTGTTTTTT
TRBD2	TRBV6-4	TRBJ2-1	few	CASSRWGREADNEQFF	TGTGCCAGCAGCCGATGGGGGCGGGAGGCCGACAATGAGCAGTTCTTC
TRBD2	TRBV28	TRBJ2-1	-	CAHGGRGLFNEQFF	TGTGCCCACGGAGGGAGGGGTTTGTTCAATGAGCAGTTCTTC
TRBD1	TRBV20-1	TRBJ2-2	-	CSASDRGQAGELFF	TGCAGTGCTTCTGACAGGGGGCAGGCCGGGGAGCTGTTTTTT
-	TRBV13	TRBJ2-7	-	CASSSGTRMDPSSYEQYF	TGTGCCAGCAGCTCCGGGACACGAATGGACCCGAGCTCCTACGAGCAGTACTTC
-	TRBV12-3/TRBV12-4	TRBJ2-1	many	CAWGAYNEQFF	TGTGCCTGGGGGGCTTACAATGAGCAGTTCTTC
-	TRBV18	TRBJ2-7	-	CASSPYGTDFYEQYF	TGTGCCAGCTCACCCTACGGGACCGACTTCTACGAGCAGTACTTC
-	TRBV4-3	TRBJ1-4	many	CASSLGLRANEKLFF	TGCGCCAGCAGCTTGGGTCTCAGGGCTAATGAAAAACTGTTTTTT
-	TRBV20-1	TRBJ1-2	-	CSASAWGYTF	TGCAGTGCTAGCGCGTGGGGCTACACCTTC
-	TRBV3-1	TRBJ2-7	-	CASSQAGSEAEQYF	TGTGCCAGCAGCCAAGCAGGGTCTGAAGCCGAGCAGTACTTC